Listed below are T cell receptor beta chains from one sample, sequenced in a study of beta chain features in type 1 diabetes. Data came from immunoSEQ multiplex PCR; TCRdb stores just in-frame clones and leaves some out. Found here are tens of thousands of clones, roughly 30% of them singletons; the top ten hold approximately 0.45%. The sequencing input was stem cell memory CD4+ T cells from blood. These receptors originate from a woman in her late teens or twenties in good health. CDR3s include the opening cysteine and the closing phenylalanine or tryptophan. D genes are given only for firm matches. Not every row has a clone size; where given, it reads once, few, many or a size class.

d_gene,abundance,j_gene,v_gene,CDR3aa,CDR3nt
TRBD1,-,TRBJ1-2,TRBV4-2,CASSHDRGQGGYTF,TGTGCCAGCAGCCACGACAGGGGGCAAGGAGGCTACACCTTC
TRBD1,-,TRBJ1-2,TRBV7-8,CASSLAGQFGYTF,TGTGCCAGCAGCTTAGCGGGACAGTTTGGCTACACCTTC
TRBD1,-,TRBJ1-1,TRBV18,CASSRGTGALNTEAFF,TGTGCCAGCTCACGAGGGACAGGGGCGCTGAACACTGAAGCTTTCTTT
-,-,TRBJ1-3,TRBV2,CASMRESSGNTIYF,TGTGCCAGCATGCGAGAAAGCTCTGGAAACACCATATATTTT
TRBD2,-,TRBJ2-5,TRBV10-3,CAIRNAPGTSALIQETQYF,TGTGCCATCAGAAATGCGCCCGGGACTAGCGCGTTAATCCAAGAGACCCAGTACTTC
-,once,TRBJ2-7,TRBV10-3,CAISGSQGSSEQYF,TGTGCCATCAGTGGCAGTCAGGGCAGCTCCGAGCAGTACTTC
-,few,TRBJ2-2,TRBV11-3,CASSLATGSTGELFF,TGTGCCAGCAGCTTAGCGACAGGCTCCACCGGGGAGCTGTTTTTT
TRBD2,-,TRBJ2-1,TRBV29-1,CSVEDRAGGTYNEQFF,TGCAGCGTTGAAGATCGAGCGGGAGGAACCTACAATGAGCAGTTCTTC
TRBD1,-,TRBJ1-2,TRBV7-2,CASSPTGTGSNYGYTF,TGTGCCAGCAGCCCGACCGGGACAGGGAGTAACTATGGCTACACCTTC
TRBD1,few,TRBJ1-4,TRBV7-9,CASSLGQGGEKLFF,TGTGCCAGCAGCTTGGGACAGGGGGGTGAAAAACTGTTTTTT
-,-,TRBJ1-2,TRBV7-3,CASSLTARGNGYTF,TGTGCCAGCAGCTTAACGGCCAGGGGTAATGGCTACACCTTC
-,few,TRBJ2-1,TRBV7-9,CASSLLGAISEHEQFF,TGTGCCAGCAGCTTATTGGGAGCTATATCGGAGCATGAGCAGTTCTTC
-,-,TRBJ2-7,TRBV5-7,CASSLRGGGMYEQYF,TGTGCCAGCAGCTTGAGGGGGGGAGGGATGTACGAGCAGTACTTC
TRBD2,few,TRBJ2-7,TRBV7-2,CASSPGLAGTYEQYF,TGTGCCAGCAGCCCGGGACTAGCGGGTACCTACGAGCAGTACTTC
TRBD1,-,TRBJ1-4,TRBV9,CASSSWTGKDEKLFF,TGTGCCAGCAGCTCTTGGACAGGGAAGGATGAAAAACTGTTTTTT
-,few,TRBJ1-2,TRBV4-2,CASSQDETAYGYTF,TGTGCCAGCAGCCAAGATGAGACAGCTTATGGCTACACCTTC
-,-,TRBJ2-3,TRBV5-4,CASSLGGRGRFSDTQYF,TGTGCCAGCAGCTTGGGAGGGCGGGGCCGTTTTTCAGATACGCAGTATTTT
-,few,TRBJ2-2,TRBV7-2,CASSTGLGGTGELFF,TGTGCCAGCAGCACAGGGTTGGGAGGGACCGGGGAGCTGTTTTTT
TRBD1,-,TRBJ1-3,TRBV6-6,CASSYFQGAEDTIYF,TGTGCCAGCAGTTACTTTCAGGGGGCGGAGGACACCATATATTTT
TRBD1,few,TRBJ1-2,TRBV2,CASSEYRGSGYTF,TGTGCCAGCAGTGAATACAGGGGAAGTGGCTACACCTTC
TRBD2,few,TRBJ2-5,TRBV2,CASRAPQRGPQETQYF,TGTGCCAGCAGGGCCCCTCAGCGGGGGCCACAAGAGACCCAGTACTTC
-,-,TRBJ1-3,TRBV5-1,CASSPGQISGNTIYF,TGCGCCAGCAGCCCCGGACAGATCTCTGGAAACACCATATATTTT
TRBD1,-,TRBJ2-7,TRBV28,CASSSPGQGSKYF,TGTGCCAGCAGTTCACCGGGACAGGGCTCCAAGTACTTC
-,-,TRBJ1-5,TRBV7-2,CASSLAWTKQPQHF,TGTGCCAGCAGCTTAGCGTGGACAAAACAGCCCCAGCATTTT
-,-,TRBJ2-7,TRBV5-4,CASSVQQTSYEQYF,TGTGCCAGCAGCGTGCAGCAGACAAGCTACGAGCAGTACTTC
-,-,TRBJ1-1,TRBV7-6,CASSLGQNTEAFF,TGTGCCAGCAGCTTAGGACAGAACACTGAAGCTTTCTTT
-,-,TRBJ2-3,TRBV7-2,CASSFRLTDTQYF,TGTGCCAGCAGCTTTCGACTCACAGATACGCAGTATTTT
-,few,TRBJ1-2,TRBV18,CASSPRWGDGYTF,TGTGCCAGCTCCCCCAGATGGGGCGATGGCTACACCTTC
TRBD1,-,TRBJ1-3,TRBV30,CAWSVGTAGNTIYF,TGTGCCTGGAGTGTAGGGACAGCGGGAAACACCATATATTTT
-,-,TRBJ2-6,TRBV5-6,CASSLGLTSGANVLTF,TGTGCCAGCAGCTTGGGACTCACCTCTGGGGCCAACGTCCTGACTTTC
-,-,TRBJ1-2,TRBV7-2,CASSLGQALYGYTF,TGTGCCAGCAGCTTAGGGCAGGCCCTCTATGGCTACACCTTC
TRBD1,-,TRBJ1-2,TRBV18,CASSPRQDRVVGTF,TGTGCCAGCTCACCTAGGCAGGACAGGGTGGTCGGCACCTTC
TRBD2,-,TRBJ2-1,TRBV5-1,CASSFQRGDYNEQFF,TGCGCCAGCAGCTTCCAGCGGGGGGACTACAATGAGCAGTTCTTC
-,few,TRBJ2-2,TRBV29-1,CSVAGAAGELFF,TGCAGCGTTGCCGGCGCGGCCGGGGAGCTGTTTTTT
TRBD1,-,TRBJ1-1,TRBV9,CASSVGQGYEAFF,TGTGCCAGCAGCGTAGGACAGGGATATGAAGCTTTCTTT
TRBD1,few,TRBJ2-3,TRBV6-6,CASSSGTGSDTQYF,TGTGCCAGCAGTTCCGGGACAGGTTCAGATACGCAGTATTTT
TRBD1,-,TRBJ2-2,TRBV5-1,CASSYKPGQDLTGELFF,TGCGCCAGCAGCTACAAACCGGGACAGGACCTCACCGGGGAGCTGTTTTTT
TRBD2,-,TRBJ2-1,TRBV30,CAWTPGGSYNEQFF,TGTGCCTGGACACCGGGAGGCTCCTACAATGAGCAGTTCTTC
TRBD1,-,TRBJ2-7,TRBV18,CASSSAGTVSYEQYF,TGTGCCAGCTCCTCTGCCGGGACAGTCTCCTACGAGCAGTACTTC
-,few,TRBJ2-7,TRBV5-5,CASSFRVSYEQYF,TGTGCCAGCAGCTTCAGGGTTAGCTACGAGCAGTACTTC
TRBD1,few,TRBJ2-6,TRBV29-1,CSARDSFSSGANVLTF,TGCAGCGCTCGGGACAGCTTCTCCTCTGGGGCCAACGTCCTGACTTTC
-,-,TRBJ2-3,TRBV29-1,CSGAGPNSDTQYF,TGCAGCGGCGCGGGACCCAACTCCGATACGCAGTATTTT
TRBD1,-,TRBJ1-5,TRBV7-9,CASSLGTGNQPQHF,TGTGCCAGCAGCTTAGGGACAGGGAATCAGCCCCAGCATTTT
TRBD1,-,TRBJ2-7,TRBV27,CASSLSGQFSYEQYF,TGTGCCAGCAGTTTATCGGGACAGTTCTCCTACGAGCAGTACTTC
-,few,TRBJ2-1,TRBV18,CASSPSRLDFYNEQFF,TGTGCCAGCTCACCATCCCGACTAGACTTCTACAATGAGCAGTTCTTC
TRBD1,few,TRBJ2-7,TRBV30,CACQGQGTYEQYF,TGTGCCTGCCAGGGACAGGGCACCTACGAGCAGTACTTC
TRBD2,-,TRBJ2-5,TRBV7-2,CASSMGLAAQETQYF,TGTGCCAGCAGCATGGGACTAGCGGCTCAAGAGACCCAGTACTTC
-,-,TRBJ2-1,TRBV28,CASISRGSYNEQFF,TGTGCCAGCATCTCGCGAGGGAGCTACAATGAGCAGTTCTTC